One and the same sample provided the 26 T cell receptor beta chains below, sequenced in a study of blood T cell repertoires in COVID-19. Libraries were prepared by immunoSEQ multiplex PCR; TCRdb keeps only in-frame clonotypes and omits some of them. The sample yields about 230,000 clones, 75% to 85% seen once. Sample: peripheral blood. All receptors come from a man aged 35-49 years who had recovered from COVID-19.

The CDR3 bases are TGTGCCAGCAGTTTCCAAGTGACAGGAGAGCAGTACTTC. This codes for CASSFQVTGEQYF. This chain links TRBV27 with TRBJ2-7; D may be TRBD1 (6 bases). V was cut by 3 bases and J by 7 bases, with 13 bases left in between. Looked up from germline, CDR1 is MNHEY and CDR2 is SMNVEV (reference sequence). This CDR3 has 13 residues.

The chain links TRBV4-3 to TRBJ2-1, with 7 positions matching TRBD1. Germline loops: CDR1 LGHNA, CDR2 YSLEER. Germline trimming cut 2 bases from V and 10 bases from J; bases unmatched to any gene: 8. The CDR3 spans 14 residues. The CDR3 here is CASSQLTGVGEQFF. The CDR3 nucleotides are TGCGCCAGCAGCCAACTTACAGGGGTTGGGGAGCAGTTCTTC.

The chain is built from TRBV5-5 and TRBJ1-5, with 9 bases matching TRBD1. CDR1 SGHKS and CDR2 YYEKEE come from the germline V gene (reference sequence). Trimming at V came to 4 bases and at J to 8 bases, leaving 7 bases not matched to a gene. The CDR3 is 14 residues long. CDR3 nucleotides: TGTGCCAGCAGCATAACGACAGGGGGAGAGCCCCAGCATTTT. It yields the protein CASSITTGGEPQHF.

The chain uses TRBV6-5 and TRBJ1-2, with unresolved D. Trimming removed 8 bases from V and 4 bases from J, with 11 bases in between. The length of the CDR3 is 12 residues. The germline CDR1 and CDR2 sequences are MNHEY and SVGAGI. The CDR3: CASLDGVYGYTF. In DNA form, the CDR3 reads TGTGCCAGCCTTGACGGAGTCTATGGCTACACCTTC.

The chain employs TRBV5-5 and TRBJ1-5; D remains unclear. The CDR3 consists of 13 residues. V gave up 3 bases and J gave up 3 bases, with 7 bases separating them. The V gene's germline CDR1 is SGHKS and CDR2 YYEKEE (reference sequence). CDR3 loop: CASSSTHNQPQHF. CDR3 DNA sequence: TGTGCCAGCAGCTCTACCCACAATCAGCCCCAGCATTTT.

The chain links TRBV5-1 to TRBJ1-6; 8 bases align to TRBD1. This CDR3 comprises 14 residues. Trimming removed 3 bases from V and 5 bases from J; junction bases left unmatched: 1. In germline, CDR1 is SGHRS, CDR2 YFSETQ. Written as DNA, the CDR3 is TGCGCCAGCAGCTCACAGGGGGATAATTCACCCCTCCACTTT. Encoded protein: CASSSQGDNSPLHF.

This chain joins TRBV2 and TRBJ1-2; TRBD1 aligns across 10 bases. There are 14 residues in the CDR3. The trim removed 11 bases at V and 1 base at J, leaving 7 bases unmatched. Germline V CDR1 and CDR2: SNHLY, FYNNEI. The CDR3 coding sequence is TGTGCCTCTTCGAGGGACAGGGGTAACTATGGCTACACCTTC. It yields the protein CASSRDRGNYGYTF.

The chain recombines TRBV5-1 with TRBJ2-3, with D maybe TRBD2 (6 bases). CDR1 is SGHRS and CDR2 is YFSETQ in the germline V gene. The CDR3 has 14 amino acids. The ends were cut back, 5 bases at V and 3 bases at J, with 13 bases in the middle. For the CDR3, the DNA is TGCGCCAGCAGATTAGGGCGGGAAACAGATACGCAGTATTTT. It translates to CASRLGRETDTQYF.

The chain is built from TRBV11-3 and TRBJ1-1, with 8 bases that match TRBD1. Germline V lookup: CDR1 SGHNT, CDR2 YENEEA. This CDR3 has 15 residues. V was clipped by 4 bases and J by 3 bases; unmatched bases: 7. In DNA, the CDR3 is TGTGCCAGCAGCTCTCGGACAGGGCCCCACACTGAAGCTTTCTTT. It codes for CASSSRTGPHTEAFF.

This clone has just a few counts. This chain joins TRBV9 and TRBJ1-2; unclear D gene. The CDR3 extends over 14 amino acids. Germline CDR1 is SGDLS and CDR2 is YYNGEE. Trimming pared 0 bases from V and 4 bases from J, leaving 10 bases between. The CDR3 DNA follows: TGTGCCAGCAGCGTAGAAGGGAGAGGCTATGGCTACACCTTC. Translation: CASSVEGRGYGYTF.

The chain uses TRBV5-1 and TRBJ2-6; possible D gene TRBD2, 5 bases. The V and J ends lost 0 bases and 2 bases respectively, with 12 bases between them. Germline CDR1 reads SGHRS; CDR2 reads YFSETQ. This CDR3 region has 17 residues. The CDR3 nucleotides are TGCGCCAGCAGCTTGGTGCCGGGGTCTACTGGGGCCAACGTCCTGACTTTC. Translating it yields CASSLVPGSTGANVLTF.

The chain links TRBV19 to TRBJ2-3, with 8 nucleotides matching TRBD2. The junction had 8 bases not matched to a gene; V was cut back by 3 bases and J by 0 bases. Germline CDR1 LNHDA, CDR2 SQIVND (reference sequence). CDR3 length: 17 residues. DNA for the CDR3: TGTGCCAGTAGTATTCCTTTGGGCGGGGGGAGCACAGATACGCAGTATTTT. Encoded protein: CASSIPLGGGSTDTQYF.

V gene TRBV10-3 combines with J gene TRBJ2-3, with 9 bases lining up with TRBD2. This CDR3 contains 17 residues. V lost 0 bases, J lost 1 base, and 5 bases stayed unmatched. The germline V gene has CDR1 ENHRY and CDR2 SYGVKD. The chain's CDR3 is CAISESGRTSGTDTQYF. The DNA for the CDR3 is TGTGCCATCAGTGAGTCTGGTCGGACTAGCGGCACAGATACGCAGTATTTT.

The V and J genes are TRBV24-1 and TRBJ2-3; maybe TRBD2 (6 bases). CDR3 length: 14 amino acids. Looked up from germline, CDR1 is KGHDR and CDR2 is SFDVKD. V lost 4 bases and J 1 base, leaving 8 bases between the germline ends. Here the CDR3 DNA reads TGTGCCACCAGTGAAACGGGGGGCACAGATACGCAGTATTTT. Translating gives CATSETGGTDTQYF.

This chain uses TRBV24-1 with TRBJ1-1, with 7 bases identical to TRBD1. CDR3 length equals 12 residues. Germline CDR1 KGHDR, CDR2 SFDVKD. With 5 bases clipped from V and 8 bases from J, the junction kept 4 bases outside the gene matches. CDR3 residues: CATSAPTGEAFF. The DNA for the CDR3 is TGTGCCACCAGTGCACCGACAGGGGAAGCTTTCTTT.

The rearrangement links TRBV11-2 to TRBJ1-2; D possibly corresponds to TRBD1 (5 bases). V lost 5 bases, J lost 5 bases, and 12 bases lay in between. Germline V lookup: CDR1 SGHAT, CDR2 FQNNGV. The CDR3 runs to 13 residues. The CDR3 is CASSPDGQYGYTF. CDR3 nucleotides: TGTGCCAGCAGCCCGGACGGACAATATGGCTACACCTTC.

The sample holds a few counts of this clone. This chain links TRBV25-1 with TRBJ1-5, with D hard to call. The CDR3 spans 11 residues. The V and J ends lost 7 bases and 9 bases respectively, with 10 bases between them. Germline-derived CDR1 and CDR2 are MGHDK and SYGVNS. The CDR3 coding sequence is TGTGCCAGCAAGGGAGGCGGGCCCCAGCATTTT. Translating gives CASKGGGPQHF.

This rearrangement joins TRBV9 to TRBJ1-2; 8 bases are shared with TRBD1. Germline trimming cut 0 bases from V and 7 bases from J; bases unmatched to any gene: 5. The CDR3 has 14 amino acids. Germline CDR1 reads SGDLS; CDR2 reads YYNGEE. CDR3 residues: CASSVVAGGGGYTF. CDR3 sequence (DNA): TGTGCCAGCAGCGTAGTGGCAGGGGGCGGTGGCTACACCTTC.

The CDR3 protein is CASSLGTSRSTDTQYF. Written as DNA, the CDR3 is TGTGCCAGCAGTTTGGGGACTAGCAGAAGCACAGATACGCAGTATTTT. J is TRBJ2-3 and V is TRBV6-5, with 9 positions matching TRBD2. Per the germline V gene, CDR1 is MNHEY and CDR2 is SVGAGI. The CDR3 is made up of 16 amino acids. After removal of 4 bases from V and 0 bases from J, the junction contained 5 bases not matched to a gene.

The rearrangement joins TRBV11-2 to TRBJ2-7; 10 bases match TRBD1. The V gene end was trimmed by 7 bases and the J gene end by 0 bases; junction bases not matched to a gene: 9. The germline V gene encodes CDR1 SGHAT and CDR2 FQNNGV. The CDR3 totals 16 residues. CDR3 region: CASIHPGQGSSYEQYF. In nucleotides, the CDR3 is TGTGCCAGCATCCACCCGGGACAGGGGAGCTCCTACGAGCAGTACTTC.

In its sample, this clone was seen a few times. In DNA, the CDR3 is TGTGCCAGCAGCTTAAGGGCAGAGGGTGAAGCTTTCTTT. Its translation is CASSLRAEGEAFF. This sequence joins TRBV7-9 and TRBJ1-1, with D unresolved. Trimming left V 2 bases short and J 7 bases short, with 11 bases between. This CDR3 is built from 13 residues. In germline, CDR1 is SEHNR, CDR2 FQNEAQ (reference sequence).

V usage is TRBV9 and J usage is TRBJ2-7; 12 bases match TRBD2. V was clipped by 4 bases and J by 1 base; unmatched bases: 6. CDR1 SGDLS and CDR2 YYNGEE come from the germline V gene. The CDR3 is made up of 16 amino acids. Written as DNA, the CDR3 is TGTGCCAGCAGCCCCCTAGCGGGGGGGACGTCCTACGAGCAGTACTTC. Its translation: CASSPLAGGTSYEQYF.

The V and J genes are TRBV6-2 or TRBV6-3 and TRBJ1-5; TRBD1 is a possible D gene (6 bases). The V gene's germline CDR1 is MNHEY and CDR2 SVGEGT. V shed 2 bases and J shed 2 bases, with 16 bases lying between them. The CDR3 has 17 residues. The DNA for the CDR3 is TGTGCCAGCAGTTACAGAGGGGGAGTTTATGGCAATCAGCCCCAGCATTTT. Its translation: CASSYRGGVYGNQPQHF.

The chain is built from TRBV4-3 and TRBJ1-3; D gene unclear. The germline V gene has CDR1 LGHNA and CDR2 YSLEER. The CDR3 totals 16 residues. The V end lost 2 bases, the J end lost 2 bases, and 13 bases lay between the germline ends. The CDR3 sequence: CASSQSWRGTGNTIYF. CDR3 bases: TGCGCCAGCAGCCAATCATGGCGGGGTACTGGAAACACCATATATTTT.

The chain recombines TRBV3-1 (or the pseudogene TRBV3-2) with TRBJ1-6; D call uncertain. The V end lost 10 bases, the J end lost 2 bases, and 12 bases lay between the germline ends. Germline CDR1 LGHDT, CDR2 YNNKEL (reference sequence). The CDR3 has 14 residues. Here the CDR3 reads CATRGQTYNSPLHF. The CDR3 nucleotides read TGTGCCACCCGAGGGCAGACCTATAATTCACCCCTCCACTTT.

CDR3 amino acids: CASSQERDRGLDEQFF. DNA for the CDR3: TGCGCCAGCAGCCAAGAAAGGGACAGGGGGCTCGATGAGCAGTTCTTC. The gene calls are TRBV4-3 and TRBJ2-1; 12 bases are a match to TRBD1. Germline lookup yields CDR1 LGHNA and CDR2 YSLEER. V trimming: 0 bases; J trimming: 8 bases; junction bases outside the gene matches: 5. The CDR3 spans 16 residues.